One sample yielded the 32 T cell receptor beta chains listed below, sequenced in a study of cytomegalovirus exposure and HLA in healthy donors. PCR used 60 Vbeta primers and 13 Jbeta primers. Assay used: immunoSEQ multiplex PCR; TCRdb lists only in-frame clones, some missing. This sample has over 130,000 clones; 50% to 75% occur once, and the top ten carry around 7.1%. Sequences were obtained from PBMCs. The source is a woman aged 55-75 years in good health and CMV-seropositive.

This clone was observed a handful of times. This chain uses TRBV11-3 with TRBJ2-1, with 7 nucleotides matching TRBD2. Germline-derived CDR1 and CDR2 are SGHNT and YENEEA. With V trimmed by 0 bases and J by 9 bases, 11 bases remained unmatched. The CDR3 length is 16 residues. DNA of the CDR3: TGTGCCAGCAGCTTAGATGGGGGGGGGTCGGGCGGTGAGCAGTTCTTC. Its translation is CASSLDGGGSGGEQFF.

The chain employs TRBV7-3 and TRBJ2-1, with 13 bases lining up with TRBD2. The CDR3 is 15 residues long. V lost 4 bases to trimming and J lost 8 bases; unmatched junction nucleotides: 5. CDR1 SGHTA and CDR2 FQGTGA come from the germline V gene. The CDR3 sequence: CASSSTSGRADEQFF. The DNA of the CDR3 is TGTGCCAGCAGCTCCACTAGCGGGAGGGCGGATGAGCAGTTCTTC.

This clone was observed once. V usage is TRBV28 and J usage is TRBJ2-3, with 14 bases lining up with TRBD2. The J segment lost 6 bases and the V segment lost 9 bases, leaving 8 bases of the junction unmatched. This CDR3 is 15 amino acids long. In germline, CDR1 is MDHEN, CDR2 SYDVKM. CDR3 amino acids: CASTRGLAGADTQYF. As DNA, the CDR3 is TGTGCCAGTACTAGGGGACTAGCGGGAGCCGATACGCAGTATTTT.

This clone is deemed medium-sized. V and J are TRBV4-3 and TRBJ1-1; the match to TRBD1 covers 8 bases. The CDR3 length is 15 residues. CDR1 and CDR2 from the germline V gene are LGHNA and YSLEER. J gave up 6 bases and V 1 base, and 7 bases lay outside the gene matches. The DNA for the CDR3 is TGCGCCAGCAGCCAAGTTGCAGGGGGCTGGCCTGAAGCTTTCTTT. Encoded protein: CASSQVAGGWPEAFF.

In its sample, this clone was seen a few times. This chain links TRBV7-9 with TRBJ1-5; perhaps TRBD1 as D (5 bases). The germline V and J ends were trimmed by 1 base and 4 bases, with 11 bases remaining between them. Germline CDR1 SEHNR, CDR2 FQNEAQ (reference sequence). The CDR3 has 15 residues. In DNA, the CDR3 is TGTGCCAGCAGCTTAGTCGGGGGAGGAAATCAGCCCCAGCATTTT. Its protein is CASSLVGGGNQPQHF.

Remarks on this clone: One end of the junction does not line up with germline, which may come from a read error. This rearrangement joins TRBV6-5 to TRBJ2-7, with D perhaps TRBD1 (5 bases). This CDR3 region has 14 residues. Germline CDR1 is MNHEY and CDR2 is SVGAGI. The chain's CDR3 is CAGSLRQLSYEQYF. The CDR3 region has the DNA TGTGCCGGCAGTCTACGACAGTTATCCTACGAGCAGTACTTC.

The CDR3 DNA reads TGTGCCAGCTCACCACGACAGCGTTGGGACTATGGCTACACCTTC. It codes for CASSPRQRWDYGYTF. This sequence joins TRBV18 and TRBJ1-2, with D possibly matching TRBD1 (5 bases). The germline V gene encodes CDR1 KGHSH and CDR2 LQKENI. The length of the CDR3 is 15 residues. V lost 1 base, J lost 3 bases, and 12 bases lay in between.

The CDR3 here is CASSPGQGAQGQPQHF. The CDR3 DNA reads TGTGCCAGCTCACCAGGACAGGGGGCGCAGGGTCAGCCCCAGCATTTT. The rearrangement uses TRBV18 and TRBJ1-5, with TRBD1 identical over 11 bases. CDR3 length equals 16 residues. V was clipped by 2 bases and J by 6 bases; unmatched bases: 6. Germline CDR1 reads KGHSH; CDR2 reads LQKENI.

In DNA, the CDR3 is TGTGCCAGCAGCTTCCGGGGGGGGATTCAGCCCCAGCATTTT. It is translated as CASSFRGGIQPQHF. This chain uses TRBV6-5 with TRBJ1-5; perhaps TRBD1 as D (5 bases). V dropped 6 bases and J dropped 6 bases, with 15 bases sitting between them. Germline V gives CDR1 MNHEY, CDR2 SVGAGI. CDR3 length: 14 residues.

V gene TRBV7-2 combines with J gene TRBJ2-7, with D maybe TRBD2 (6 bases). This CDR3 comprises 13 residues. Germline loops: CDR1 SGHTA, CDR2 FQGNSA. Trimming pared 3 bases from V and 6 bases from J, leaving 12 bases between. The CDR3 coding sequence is TGTGCCAGCAGCTTGGGACTTGGCTTCGAGCAGTACTTC. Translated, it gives CASSLGLGFEQYF.

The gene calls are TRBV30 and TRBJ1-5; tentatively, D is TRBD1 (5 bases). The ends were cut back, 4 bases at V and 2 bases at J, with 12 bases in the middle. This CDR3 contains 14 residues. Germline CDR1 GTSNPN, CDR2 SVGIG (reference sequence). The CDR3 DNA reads TGTGCCTGGACTTGGGGCGGTGGCAATCAGCCCCAGCATTTT. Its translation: CAWTWGGGNQPQHF.

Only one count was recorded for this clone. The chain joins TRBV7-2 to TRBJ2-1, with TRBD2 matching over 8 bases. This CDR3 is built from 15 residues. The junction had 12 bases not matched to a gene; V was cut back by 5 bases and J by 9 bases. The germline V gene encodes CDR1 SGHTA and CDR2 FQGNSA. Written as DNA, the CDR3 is TGTGCCAGCAGCCCTAGGAGCGGGAGATTGGGTGAGCAGTTCTTC. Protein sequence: CASSPRSGRLGEQFF.

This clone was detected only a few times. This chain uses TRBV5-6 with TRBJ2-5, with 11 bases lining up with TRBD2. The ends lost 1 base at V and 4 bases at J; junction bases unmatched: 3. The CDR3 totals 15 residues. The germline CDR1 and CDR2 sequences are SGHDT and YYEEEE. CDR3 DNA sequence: TGTGCCAGCAGCTTGAGACTAGCGGGAAGAGAGACCCAGTACTTC. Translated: CASSLRLAGRETQYF.

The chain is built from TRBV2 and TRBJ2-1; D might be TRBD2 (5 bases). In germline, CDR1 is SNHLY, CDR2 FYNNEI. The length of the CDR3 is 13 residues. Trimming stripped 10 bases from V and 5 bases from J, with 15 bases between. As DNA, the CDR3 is TGTGCCAAAGAGGGAGCCGGGCACAATGAGCAGTTCTTC. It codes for CAKEGAGHNEQFF.

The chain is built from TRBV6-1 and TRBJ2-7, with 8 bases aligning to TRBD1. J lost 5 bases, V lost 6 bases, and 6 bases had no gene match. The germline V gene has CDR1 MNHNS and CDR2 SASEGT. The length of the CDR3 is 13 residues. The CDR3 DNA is TGTGCCAGCAGCGTTGACAGGGGAAACGAGCAGTACTTC. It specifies CASSVDRGNEQYF.

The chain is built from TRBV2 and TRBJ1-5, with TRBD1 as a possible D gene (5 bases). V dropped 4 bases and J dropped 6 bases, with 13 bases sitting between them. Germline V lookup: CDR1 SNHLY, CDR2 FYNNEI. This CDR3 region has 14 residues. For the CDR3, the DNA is TGTGCCAGCAGTGTAGGGGCGCGGGGTCAGCCCCAGCATTTT. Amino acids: CASSVGARGQPQHF.

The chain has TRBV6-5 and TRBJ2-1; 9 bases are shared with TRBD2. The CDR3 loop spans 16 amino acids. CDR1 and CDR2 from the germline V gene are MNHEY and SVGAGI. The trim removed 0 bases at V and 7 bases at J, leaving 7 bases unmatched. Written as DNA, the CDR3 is TGTGCCAGCAGTTACTCGGGTAGCGGGAGACAAAATGAGCAGTTCTTC. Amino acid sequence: CASSYSGSGRQNEQFF.

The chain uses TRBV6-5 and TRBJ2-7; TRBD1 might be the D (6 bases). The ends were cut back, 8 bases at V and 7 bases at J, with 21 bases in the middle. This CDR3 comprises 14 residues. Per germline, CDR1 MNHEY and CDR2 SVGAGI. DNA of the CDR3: TGTGCCAGCCGACTCACCACAGGGTCACGGGAGCAGTACTTC. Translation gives CASRLTTGSREQYF.

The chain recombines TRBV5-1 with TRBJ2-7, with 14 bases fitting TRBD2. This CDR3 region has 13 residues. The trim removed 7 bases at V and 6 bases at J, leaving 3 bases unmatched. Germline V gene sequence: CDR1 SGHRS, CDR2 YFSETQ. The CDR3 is CASRLAGGPEQYF. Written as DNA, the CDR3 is TGCGCCAGCCGACTAGCGGGAGGGCCCGAGCAGTACTTC.

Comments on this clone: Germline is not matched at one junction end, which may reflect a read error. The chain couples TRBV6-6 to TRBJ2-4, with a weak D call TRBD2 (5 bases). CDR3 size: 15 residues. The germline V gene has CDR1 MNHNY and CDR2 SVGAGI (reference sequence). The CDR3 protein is CASSPPGGPKNVQYF. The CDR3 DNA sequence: TGTGCCAGCAGTCCTCCCGGAGGACCCAAAAACGTTCAGTACTTC.

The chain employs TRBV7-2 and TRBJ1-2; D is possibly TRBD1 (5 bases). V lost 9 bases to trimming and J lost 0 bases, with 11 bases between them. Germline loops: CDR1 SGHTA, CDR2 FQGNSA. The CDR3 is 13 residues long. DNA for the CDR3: TGTGCCAGAGTCGGGGGAGCTAACTATGGCTACACCTTC. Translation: CARVGGANYGYTF.

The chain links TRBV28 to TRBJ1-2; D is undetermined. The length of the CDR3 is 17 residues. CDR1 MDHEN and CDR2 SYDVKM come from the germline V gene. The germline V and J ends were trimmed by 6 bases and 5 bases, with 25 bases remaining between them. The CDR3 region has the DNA TGTGCCAGCAGAACCGTAATCAGCCGGGTAACTTCTTATGGCTACACCTTC. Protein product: CASRTVISRVTSYGYTF.

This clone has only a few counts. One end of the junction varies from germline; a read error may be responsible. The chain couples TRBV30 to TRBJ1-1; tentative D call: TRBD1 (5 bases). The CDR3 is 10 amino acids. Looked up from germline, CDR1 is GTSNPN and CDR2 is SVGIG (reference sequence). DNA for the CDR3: TGCTCCGGGGGAGGGACTGAAGCTTTCTTT. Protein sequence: CSGGGTEAFF.

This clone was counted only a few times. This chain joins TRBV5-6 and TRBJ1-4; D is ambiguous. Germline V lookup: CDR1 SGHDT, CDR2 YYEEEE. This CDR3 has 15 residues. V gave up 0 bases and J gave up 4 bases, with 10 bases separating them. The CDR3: CASSLGYGVNEKLFF. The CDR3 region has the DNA TGTGCCAGCAGCTTGGGTTATGGAGTTAATGAAAAACTGTTTTTT.

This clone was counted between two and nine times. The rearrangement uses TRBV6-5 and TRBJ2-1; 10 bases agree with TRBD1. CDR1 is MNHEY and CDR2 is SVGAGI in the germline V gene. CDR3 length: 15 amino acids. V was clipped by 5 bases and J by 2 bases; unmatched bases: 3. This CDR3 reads CASSLDRGPYNEQFF. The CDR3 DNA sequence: TGTGCCAGCAGTCTCGACAGGGGGCCCTACAATGAGCAGTTCTTC.

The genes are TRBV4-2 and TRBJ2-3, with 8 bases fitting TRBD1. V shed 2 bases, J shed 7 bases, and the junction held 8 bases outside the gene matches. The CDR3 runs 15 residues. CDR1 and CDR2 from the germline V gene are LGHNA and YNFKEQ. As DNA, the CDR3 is TGTGCCAGCAGCCAACCACGACAGGGGCCTCATACGCAGTATTTT. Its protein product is CASSQPRQGPHTQYF.

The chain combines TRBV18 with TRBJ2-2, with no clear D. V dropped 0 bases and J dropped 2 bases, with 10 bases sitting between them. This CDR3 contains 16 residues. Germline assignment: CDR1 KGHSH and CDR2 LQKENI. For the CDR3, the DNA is TGTGCCAGCTCACCACCAGGAGACGTTAACACCGGGGAGCTGTTTTTT. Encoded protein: CASSPPGDVNTGELFF.

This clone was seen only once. The CDR3 sequence: CASSLTRGLGYTF. CDR3 DNA sequence: TGTGCCAGCAGTTTAACCAGGGGGCTAGGCTACACCTTC. The chain is built from TRBV27 and TRBJ1-2; 8 bases match TRBD1. Germline CDR1 and CDR2: MNHEY and SMNVEV (reference sequence). The CDR3 sequence is 13 residues long. V was clipped by 2 bases and J by 8 bases; unmatched bases: 4.

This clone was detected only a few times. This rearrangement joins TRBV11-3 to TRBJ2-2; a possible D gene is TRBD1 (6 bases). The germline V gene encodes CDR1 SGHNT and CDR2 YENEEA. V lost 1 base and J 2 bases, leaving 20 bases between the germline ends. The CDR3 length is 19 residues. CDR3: CASSLGGVWGQKNTGELFF. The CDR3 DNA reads TGTGCCAGCAGCTTAGGAGGAGTGTGGGGGCAGAAAAACACCGGGGAGCTGTTTTTT.

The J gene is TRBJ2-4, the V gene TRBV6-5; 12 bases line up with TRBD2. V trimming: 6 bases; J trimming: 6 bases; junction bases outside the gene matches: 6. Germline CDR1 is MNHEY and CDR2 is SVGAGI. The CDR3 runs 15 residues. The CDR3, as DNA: TGTGCCAGCAGCCCTCCGGGACTAGCGGGAAACATTCAGTACTTC. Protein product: CASSPPGLAGNIQYF.

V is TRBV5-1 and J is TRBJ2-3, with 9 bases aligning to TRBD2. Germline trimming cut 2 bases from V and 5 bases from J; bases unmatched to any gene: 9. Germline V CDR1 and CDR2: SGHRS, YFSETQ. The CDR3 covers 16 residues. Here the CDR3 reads CASSFGGSGSGDTQYF. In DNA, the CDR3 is TGCGCCAGCAGCTTCGGGGGTAGCGGGAGCGGAGATACGCAGTATTTT.

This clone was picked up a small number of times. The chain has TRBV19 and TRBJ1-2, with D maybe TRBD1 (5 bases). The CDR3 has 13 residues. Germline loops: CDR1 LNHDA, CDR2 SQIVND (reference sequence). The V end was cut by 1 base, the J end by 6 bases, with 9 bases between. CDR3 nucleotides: TGTGCCAGTAGTATAGGCAGGGCGAATGGCTACACCTTC. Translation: CASSIGRANGYTF.